These 23 T cell receptor beta chains were sequenced from one sample in a study of patients and donors after allogeneic stem cell transplantation. Via MiXCR, TCRdb re-called the RT-PCR reads, giving one row per CDR3 protein. The table records roughly 940,000 distinct CDR3 sequences, under 20% of them present only once. The sample was blood, either unsorted or a sorted T cell fraction (not recorded which). Every receptor here comes from a human donor who was either an allogeneic HSCT recipient or a stem cell or donor lymphocyte infusion donor (not recorded which). It is not recorded whose cells these are; they may come from a transplant donor.

J is TRBJ2-1 and V is TRBV4-2; D is unclear. This CDR3 has 15 amino acids. V was trimmed by 5 bases and J by 5 bases, leaving 16 bases between them. Germline V gene lookup returns CDR1 LGHNA and CDR2 YNFKEQ. This CDR3 is CASSSMNRPDNEQFF. In DNA form, the CDR3 reads TGTGCCAGCAGCTCCATGAATAGACCCGACAATGAGCAGTTCTTC.

The chain has TRBV20-1 and TRBJ2-2, with TRBD2 identical over 7 bases. The CDR3 runs 14 residues. The J segment lost 4 bases and the V segment lost 3 bases, leaving 5 bases of the junction unmatched. Germline CDR1 and CDR2: DFQATT and SNEGSKA (reference sequence). The chain's CDR3 is CSASWSGGTGELFF. The CDR3 DNA reads as TGCAGTGCTAGTTGGTCGGGGGGCACCGGGGAGCTGTTTTTT.

V gene TRBV12-3 or TRBV12-4 combines with J gene TRBJ2-1, with a weak D call TRBD1 (6 bases). Trimming removed 6 bases from V and 8 bases from J, with 17 bases in between. The CDR3 has 14 residues. DNA of the CDR3: TGTGCCAGCAGCTTCCGTAGGGGGTTCGATGAGCAGTTCTTC. Its translation is CASSFRRGFDEQFF.

This clonotype has only a few counts. The chain joins TRBV4-3 to TRBJ1-3; unclear D gene. Trimming cost V 0 bases and J 4 bases, with 10 bases left between them. The CDR3 is made up of 15 amino acids. CDR1 and CDR2 (germline): LGHNA, YSLEER. CDR3 protein: CASSQERTDGNTIYF. In DNA, the CDR3 is TGCGCCAGCAGCCAAGAGCGGACGGACGGAAACACCATATATTTT.

This chain links TRBV29-1 with TRBJ2-7; no firm D call. CDR1 and CDR2 (germline): SQVTM, ANQGSEA. Deletions cut 1 base from V and 7 bases from J, with 23 bases between. This CDR3 region has 16 residues. In DNA form, the CDR3 reads TGCAGCGTTGAAGGGCCTTCGGGCAATTACCTCCTGGAGCAGTACTTC. Translating gives CSVEGPSGNYLLEQYF.

This clonotype was observed a handful of times. The chain joins TRBV9 to TRBJ1-3, with D hard to call. Per germline, CDR1 SGDLS and CDR2 YYNGEE. The CDR3 sequence is 13 residues long. V was clipped by 4 bases and J by 7 bases, with 12 bases between them. CDR3 sequence reads: CASSTYTGNTIYF. The CDR3 DNA is TGTGCCAGCAGCACTTACACCGGCAACACCATATATTTT.

V and J are TRBV7-9 and TRBJ2-2; D is unresolved. The V and J ends lost 4 bases and 0 bases respectively, with 15 bases between them. The CDR3 totals 17 residues. Per germline, CDR1 SEHNR and CDR2 FQNEAQ (reference sequence). The CDR3 coding sequence is TGTGCCAGCAGCTCGGCCGGGCCGGCCTCGAACACCGGGGAGCTGTTTTTT. It is translated as CASSSAGPASNTGELFF.

This chain links TRBV5-1 with TRBJ2-4, with D unclear. CDR3 length equals 15 residues. CDR1 SGHRS and CDR2 YFSETQ come from the germline V gene. Trimming took 0 bases from V and 0 from J, leaving 7 bases between them. Here the CDR3 reads CASSLDQLAKNIQYF. The CDR3 DNA sequence: TGCGCCAGCAGCTTGGACCAGTTAGCCAAAAACATTCAGTACTTC.

A word on this clonotype: A much more abundant neighbour one base away suggests this may be a read error. The chain joins TRBV12-3 or TRBV12-4 to TRBJ1-1; D remains unclear. The V end lost 3 bases, the J end lost 0 bases, and 11 bases lay between the germline ends. This CDR3 has 15 residues. The CDR3 nucleotides read TGTGCCAGCAGTTTCTATGGACGGCTGAACACTGAAGCTTTCTTT. As protein: CASSFYGRLNTEAFF.

This clonotype was picked up a small number of times. The CDR3 region is CSAQSPMNTEAFF. CDR3 nucleotides: TGCAGTGCCCAGAGCCCGATGAACACTGAAGCTTTCTTT. This rearrangement joins TRBV20-1 to TRBJ1-1; D is uncertain. Looked up from germline, CDR1 is DFQATT and CDR2 is SNEGSKA (reference sequence). The CDR3 totals 13 residues. V was cut by 6 bases and J by 0 bases, with 11 bases left in between.

V and J are TRBV5-5 and TRBJ2-7, with D possibly being TRBD1 (6 bases). This CDR3 is 15 amino acids long. The V and J ends lost 3 bases and 4 bases respectively, with 17 bases between them. CDR1 and CDR2 from the germline V gene are SGHKS and YYEKEE (reference sequence). This CDR3 reads CASSYGQSSKYEQYF. For the CDR3, the DNA is TGTGCCAGCAGCTACGGACAGAGTTCTAAGTACGAGCAGTACTTC.

This sequence joins TRBV20-1 and TRBJ2-1; 7 bases are shared with TRBD2. Losses at the gene ends were 5 bases for V and 5 bases for J; bases not matched to a gene: 9. This CDR3 comprises 14 residues. Germline CDR1 DFQATT, CDR2 SNEGSKA (reference sequence). The CDR3 coding sequence is TGCAGTGCTGGGACTACCAGGACCCACAATGAGCAGTTCTTC. Its protein product is CSAGTTRTHNEQFF.

The genes are TRBV6-2 or TRBV6-3 and TRBJ2-1; 9 bases match TRBD2. Germline values: CDR1 MNHEY, CDR2 SVGEGT. V was pared by 10 bases and J by 8 bases, with 15 bases of the junction left unmatched. The CDR3 has 15 amino acids. CDR3 nucleotide sequence: TGTGCCATCCTATCAGAGGCGGGGGGGCCTTATGAGCAGTTCTTC. It encodes CAILSEAGGPYEQFF.

The chain uses TRBV7-6 and TRBJ2-7; the match to TRBD2 covers 9 bases. The CDR3 consists of 14 residues. Unmatched junction bases numbered 5, after V lost 3 bases and J lost 5 bases. CDR1 and CDR2 from the germline V gene are SGHVS and FNYEAQ. In nucleotides, the CDR3 is TGTGCCAGCAGCTTCGGCGGGGGGGTCAACGAGCAGTACTTC. It translates to CASSFGGGVNEQYF.

A few counts support this clonotype. This rearrangement joins TRBV4-1 to TRBJ2-3; no clear D gene. This CDR3 is built from 16 residues. Germline lookup yields CDR1 MGHRA and CDR2 YSYEKL. V was pared by 0 bases and J by 0 bases, with 10 bases between. The CDR3 DNA is TGCGCCAGCAGCCAAGAGGCACCGTCTAGCACAGATACGCAGTATTTT. Its translation: CASSQEAPSSTDTQYF.

V is TRBV5-1 and J is TRBJ1-6, with no clear D. Germline V gives CDR1 SGHRS, CDR2 YFSETQ. This CDR3 is built from 13 residues. The ends were cut back, 3 bases at V and 16 bases at J, with 17 bases in the middle. This chain's CDR3 is CASSSDPRNRLHF. The CDR3 bases are TGCGCCAGCAGCTCGGACCCTCGCAATAGGCTCCACTTT.

V gene TRBV6-4 combines with J gene TRBJ2-1, with a tentative D call TRBD2 (5 bases). The CDR3 contains 12 residues. From germline, CDR1 is MRHNA and CDR2 SNTAGT. V was cut by 0 bases and J by 10 bases, with 7 bases left in between. CDR3 amino acids: CASSDSSGEQFF. DNA of the CDR3: TGTGCCAGCAGTGACTCTTCGGGAGAGCAGTTCTTC.

Note on this clonotype: Its ends do not fully match the called genes, so a read error is possible. The rearrangement joins TRBV5-1 to TRBJ1-3; the match to TRBD1 covers 8 bases. The CDR3 length is 13 residues. Germline CDR1 SGHRS, CDR2 YFSETQ. The CDR3 region is CASSPAWDRPPIF. The CDR3 DNA reads as TGCGCCAGCAGCCCCGCGTGGGACAGGCCCCCGATTTTT.

J is TRBJ2-7 and V is TRBV6-1, with D maybe TRBD2 (6 bases). The CDR3 spans 13 residues. Germline V CDR1 and CDR2: MNHNS, SASEGT. With 8 bases removed from V and 2 bases from J, the gap between germline ends came to 13 bases. CDR3 sequence: CASRGEATYEQYF. The CDR3 nucleotides are TGTGCCAGCCGCGGGGAGGCAACCTACGAGCAGTACTTC.

The chain joins TRBV5-1 to TRBJ2-7; 9 bases are shared with TRBD1. Trimming cost V 5 bases and J 6 bases; bases outside gene matches: 9. This CDR3 contains 14 residues. Germline-derived CDR1 and CDR2 are SGHRS and YFSETQ. In DNA form, the CDR3 reads TGCGCCAGCAGTTCGGGGACAGGGTATCTCGAGCAGTACTTC. Translating it yields CASSSGTGYLEQYF. Filled out from reference TRBV5-1 and TRBJ2-7, the complete variable domain reads KAGVTQTPRYLIKTRGQQVTLSCSPISGHRSVSWYQQTPGQGLQFLFEYFSETQRNKGNFPGRFSGRQFSNSRSEMNVSTLELGDSALYLCASSSGTGYLEQYFGPGTRLTVT.

The chain recombines TRBV7-9 with TRBJ2-5; TRBD1 aligns across 12 bases. CDR1 and CDR2 from the germline V gene are SEHNR and FQNEAQ (reference sequence). J gave up 4 bases and V 5 bases, and 8 bases lay outside the gene matches. This CDR3 region has 16 residues. The CDR3 nucleotides are TGTGCCAGCAGCAACCGGGACAGGGGGCTTGGAGAGACCCAGTACTTC. Protein product: CASSNRDRGLGETQYF.

This clonotype showed up just a few times. The rearrangement joins TRBV7-2 to TRBJ2-1; 7 positions agree with TRBD1. The CDR3 is made up of 16 amino acids. Trimming cost V 4 bases and J 8 bases; bases outside gene matches: 14. CDR1 SGHTA and CDR2 FQGNSA come from the germline V gene. The CDR3 region is CASSSDRVSGRYEQFF. CDR3 DNA: TGTGCCAGCAGCTCCGACAGGGTCTCGGGTAGGTATGAGCAGTTCTTC.

The chain joins TRBV13 to TRBJ2-1; 8 positions agree with TRBD1. V gave up 4 bases and J gave up 6 bases; unmatched junction bases: 11. The CDR3 is 16 residues long. Germline CDR1 is PRHDT and CDR2 is FYEKMQ (reference sequence). The CDR3 sequence is CASSSRGRGLVNEQFF. CDR3 sequence (DNA): TGTGCCAGCAGCTCCAGGGGGCGCGGGCTGGTCAATGAGCAGTTCTTC.